The source of this T cell receptor (beta chain) is a study of vaccination effects on CD4 cells after COVID-19 (dated by TCRdb to between 2021 and 2024). About the study as a whole: In the ViraFEST assay, PBMC were stimulated with viral peptide pools, and antigen-specific CD4+ T cell clonotypes were then identified by expansion using TCR sequencing. The full study included approximately nine COVID-19 convalescent patients and several SARS-CoV-2-naive healthy vaccine recipients. In both COVID-19 convalescent patients and infection-naive vaccine recipients, the study compared SARS-CoV-2 spike-specific CD4+ TCR repertoires from before mRNA vaccination with those from after it. Post-vaccine samples across the study were collected a median of 72 days after the second dose, with a range of 14 to 241. The Oncomine TCR Beta short-read assay on an Illumina iSeq 100 was used to sequence cultures from other donors in the study. Each well held fewer than 2.5 million PBMC cultured in IMDM containing around 5.1% human AB serum, roughly 9.6 IU/ml IL-2 and gentamicin, along with roughly 10 ug/ml peptides.

The method behind the library was the immunoSEQ multiplex PCR assay. DNA from the CD4+ T cells that had been cultured and isolated underwent TCR beta CDR3 sequencing. The published analysis was carried out like this. The analysis removed non-productive TCR sequences, trimmed reads to the CDR3 region, and retained only CDR3s that were 7 or more amino acids long. The MANAFEST web app was used to pick out antigen-specific clonotypes by comparing their expansion in peptide wells with that in reference cultures. Positive clones required FDR<0.05 expansion versus reference and all other wells, odds ratio above 5, and frequency above 0.1% in two replicate wells. A clonotype was defined as cross-reactive if the clonotype was significantly expanded both in SARS-CoV-2 spike wells and in at least one common cold coronavirus spike condition. CDR3 similarity was assessed by Levenshtein distance using the stringdist R package, and unrooted trees were constructed with ape in R 3.6.1. The table was pulled from immuneACCESS by TCRdb, which kept in-frame rearrangements only. Such tables lose some clones; where checked, under half of the loss comes from unresolved V genes, and the rest has no known cause. That table supplies the V and J calls and clone size; D and trimming were determined from the DNA. The sample data list about 57,000 clones, and nearly 80% of these were observed just once. The ten largest account for around 4% of the sample.

The CDR3 goes from the cysteine to the phenylalanine over 17 residues. Only the CDR3 part of the read is kept: 51 bases, read in frame from the first base. Trimming accounts for 3 bases at V and 8 bases at J, while the number of junction bases matched to no gene is 15. CDR1 is given as SGHNT and CDR2 as YYREEE, both from the germline V gene (reference sequence). This clone was seen only a few times. The clone's antigen remains unknown. Base qualities are not at hand, and no much larger clone is one base apart. Results the study describes overall, beyond this receptor: At late post-vaccination timepoints, both infection-induced and vaccine-induced clones showed marked clonal contraction, consistent with waning T cell responses. Limitations of the study were the small number of convalescent patients and the absence of early post-infection timepoints. Among healthy vaccine recipients, nearly all vaccine-induced clones were SARS-CoV-2 mono-reactive, and only 1 of 255 was cross-reactive with common cold coronaviruses.

After more than nine days of culture, CD4+ T cells were isolated with the EasySep CD4+ T cell isolation kit. Each participant got two doses of an mRNA SARS-CoV-2 vaccine, either BNT162b2 or mRNA-1273. Healthy vaccine recipients had no prior SARS-CoV-2 infection, confirmed by negative nucleocapsid antibodies before and after vaccination. On days 3 and 7, half of the culture medium was replaced with fresh IL-2-containing medium. Unless noted otherwise, every peptide stimulation condition was cultured in triplicate wells. PBMC were separated from whole blood using Ficoll-Paque Plus gradient centrifugation and were then either cryopreserved at -140C or used fresh. The QIAamp micro DNA kit was used to extract genomic DNA from the cultured CD4+ T cells.

Source: CD4+ T cells from PBMCs cultured without peptide, taken after COVID-19 vaccination. This TCR was recovered from a human donor who received a COVID-19 vaccine. The sequence is built from TRBV5-4 and TRBJ2-1, with TRBD2 matching 9 junction bases. Here is the DNA: TGTGCCAGCAGCTCACCTCTAAGCGGGGGGCGGGTCGATGAGCAGTTCTTC. It translates to CASSSPLSGGRVDEQFF.